The source of this T cell receptor (beta chain) is a study of CD8 T cells in ankylosing spondylitis. The study's findings and limits: Several highly homologous variants made up a TCR beta motif that seemed to typify ankylosing spondylitis blood.

V dropped 3 bases and J dropped 8 bases, with 11 bases sitting between them. The CDR3 extends over 14 amino acids. TCRdb passed the 5' RACE reads through MiXCR, listing each CDR3 protein once. Of more than 500,000 distinct CDR3 sequences listed, about 5% are singletons. This clonotype has a count of ten or more. Its antigen is unknown. This TCR was recovered from a male donor with ankylosing spondylitis. This chain links TRBV12-3 or TRBV12-4 with TRBJ1-6; D perhaps matches TRBD1 (5 bases). Sample: blood, either unsorted or a sorted T cell fraction (not recorded which). CDR3 sequence: CASSLRGGDSPLHF. In nucleotides, the CDR3 is TGTGCCAGCAGTTTGCGGGGAGGGGATTCACCCCTCCACTTT.